The rows below give T cell receptor beta chains drawn from one sample of a study of graft-versus-host responses after intestinal transplantation. Method: immunoSEQ multiplex PCR; TCRdb's copy keeps in-frame clones and lacks some. Of 20,000 to 25,000 clones in the sample, 40% to 50% are singletons; the top ten hold 0.88%. Here the sequenced sample was alloreactive CD4+ T cells from a mixed lymphocyte reaction culture, taken before intestinal transplant. The receptors were sampled from a human patient who received an intestinal transplant. Each CDR3 is given with its conserved first and last residue. Where a row states a size, it is once, few, many or the class of an expanded clone; other rows omit it.

v_gene	j_gene	abundance	CDR3aa
TRBV18	TRBJ2-7	few	CASSPGTLYEQYF
TRBV18	TRBJ2-3	-	CASSPLAVAGATDTQYF
TRBV18	TRBJ1-2	-	CASSQFEGWDYGYTF
TRBV6-1	TRBJ2-3	-	CASSGQRGDWADTQYF
TRBV27	TRBJ1-3	-	CASSWAGGSGNTIYF
TRBV13	TRBJ1-2	-	CASSLGTGKVGYTF
TRBV6-5	TRBJ2-3	few	CASSYSASADTQYF
TRBV10-1	TRBJ2-7	-	CASRGRLYEQYF
TRBV5-4	TRBJ2-5	once	CASSSDRDRAPSEQYF
TRBV5-4	TRBJ2-5	-	CASSLAASGTQYF
TRBV10-3	TRBJ1-5	once	CAISDGLLGQPQHF
TRBV6-1	TRBJ1-2	-	CASSEGAGSDYGYTF
TRBV7-3	TRBJ2-1	-	CASSQGGLGGREQFF
TRBV7-9	TRBJ1-6	-	CASSLGSANSPLHF
TRBV5-4	TRBJ2-3	-	CASSLAVPPYTQYF
TRBV9	TRBJ2-3	-	CASSSSAGGPGDTQYF
TRBV2	TRBJ2-7	-	CASSPDRGRDEQYF